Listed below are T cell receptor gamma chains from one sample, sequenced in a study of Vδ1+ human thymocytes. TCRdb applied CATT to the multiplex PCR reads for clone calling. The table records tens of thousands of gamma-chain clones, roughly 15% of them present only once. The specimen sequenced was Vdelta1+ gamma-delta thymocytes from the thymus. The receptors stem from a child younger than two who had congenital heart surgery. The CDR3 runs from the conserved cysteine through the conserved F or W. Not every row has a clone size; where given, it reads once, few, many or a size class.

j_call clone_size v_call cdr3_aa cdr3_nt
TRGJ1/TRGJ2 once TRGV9 CALWEVCRLSGYYKKLF TGTGCCTTGTGGGAGGTGTGTCGTCTCTCGGGTTATTATAAGAAACTCTTT
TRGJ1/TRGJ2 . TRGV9 CALWEVLGIYYKKLF TGTGCCTTGTGGGAGGTGCTGGGGATTTATTATAAGAAACTCTTT
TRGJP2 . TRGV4 CATWSGSSDWIKTF TGTGCCACCTGGAGTGGATCTAGTGATTGGATCAAGACGTTT
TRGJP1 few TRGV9 CALWEVLGWFKIF TGTGCCTTGTGGGAGGTGCTCGGTTGGTTCAAGATATTT
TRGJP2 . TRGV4 CATWNGGGSDWIKTF TGTGCCACCTGGAACGGCGGAGGTAGTGATTGGATCAAGACGTTT
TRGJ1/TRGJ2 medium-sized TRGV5 CATWDGYKKLF TGTGCCACCTGGGACGGTTATAAGAAACTCTTT
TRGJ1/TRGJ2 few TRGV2 CATWDGLVYYKKLF TGTGCCACCTGGGACGGGCTGGTTTATTATAAGAAGCTCTTT
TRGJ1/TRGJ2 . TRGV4 CATWDGPDKKLF TGTGCCACCTGGGATGGGCCGGATAAGAAACTCTTT
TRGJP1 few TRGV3 CATWDGGGWFKIF TGTGCCACCTGGGACGGGGGTGGTTGGTTCAAGATATTT
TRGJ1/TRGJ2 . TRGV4 CATWDHISLKKLF TGTGCCACCTGGGACCATATATCCCTAAAGAAACTCTTT
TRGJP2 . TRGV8 CATWENSSDWIKTF TGTGCCACCTGGGAGAATAGTAGTGATTGGATCAAGACGTTT
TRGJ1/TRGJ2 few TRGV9 CALWEVGVDYYKKLF TGTGCCTTGTGGGAGGTGGGAGTGGATTATTATAAGAAACTCTTT
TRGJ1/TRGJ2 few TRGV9 CALWVRYKKLF TGTGCCTTGTGGGTACGATATAAGAAACTCTTT
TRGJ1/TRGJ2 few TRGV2 CATWDPFDYKKLF TGTGCCACCTGGGATCCTTTCGATTATAAGAAACTCTTT
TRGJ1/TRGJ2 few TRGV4 CATWSLKFYKKLF TGTGCCACCTGGAGCCTTAAGTTTTATAAGAAACTCTTT
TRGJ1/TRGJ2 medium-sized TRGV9 CALWEGPKKLF TGTGCCTTGTGGGAGGGCCCTAAGAAACTCTTT
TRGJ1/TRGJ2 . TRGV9 CALWEPVPYYKKLF TGTGCCTTGTGGGAGCCTGTCCCCTATTATAAGAAACTCTTT
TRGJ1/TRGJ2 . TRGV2 CATWDRRKLF TGTGCCACCTGGGACCGGAGGAAACTCTTT
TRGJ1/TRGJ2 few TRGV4 CATWKSIDYYKKLF TGTGCCACCTGGAAGAGTATCGATTATTATAAGAAACTCTTT
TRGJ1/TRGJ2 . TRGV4 CATWNAPLDGLF TGTGCCACCTGGAATGCGCCGTTGGATGGACTCTTT
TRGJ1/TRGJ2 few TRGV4 CATWDAGYKKLF TGTGCCACCTGGGATGCGGGATATAAGAAACTCTTT
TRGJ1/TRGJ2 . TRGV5 CATFLSRGKLF TGTGCCACCTTCCTCTCTCGGGGGAAACTCTTT
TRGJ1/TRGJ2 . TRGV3 CATWDRPTNYYKKLF TGTGCCACCTGGGACCGCCCAACTAATTATTATAAGAAACTCTTT
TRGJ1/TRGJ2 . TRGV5 CATWDRHHYKKLF TGTGCCACCTGGGACAGGCATCATTATAAGAAACTCTTT
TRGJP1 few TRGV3 CATWDRVNTGWFKIF TGTGCCACCTGGGACAGAGTTAACACTGGTTGGTTCAAGATATTT
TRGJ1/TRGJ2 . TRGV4 CATWKRYKKLF TGTGCCACCTGGAAAAGGTATAAGAAACTCTTT
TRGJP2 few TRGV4 CATWDTSDWIKTF TGTGCCACCTGGGATACAAGTGATTGGATCAAGACGTTT
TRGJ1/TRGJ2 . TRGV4 CATWNGQIKKLF TGTGCCACCTGGAATGGTCAAATTAAGAAACTCTTT
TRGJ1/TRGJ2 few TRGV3 CATWDRWQKLF TGTGCCACCTGGGACAGGTGGCAGAAACTCTTT
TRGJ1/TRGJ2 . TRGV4 CATTGVYKKLF TGTGCCACCACGGGGGTTTATAAGAAACTCTTT
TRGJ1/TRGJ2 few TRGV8 CAITFFCYKKLF TGTGCCATAACGTTTTTTTGTTATAAGAAACTCTTT
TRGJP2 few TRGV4 CATWNGRLPSDWIKTF TGTGCCACCTGGAATGGCCGGCTCCCTAGTGATTGGATCAAGACGTTT
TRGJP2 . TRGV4 CATWNASDWIKTF TGTGCCACCTGGAATGCCAGTGATTGGATCAAGACGTTT
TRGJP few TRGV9 CALWEGPELGKKIKVF TGTGCCTTGTGGGAGGGCCCCGAGTTGGGCAAAAAAATCAAGGTATTT
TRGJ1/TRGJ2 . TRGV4 CATWIRYKKLF TGTGCCACCTGGATAAGGTATAAGAAACTCTTT
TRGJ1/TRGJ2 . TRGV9 CALWGLYYKKLF TGTGCCTTGTGGGGACTTTATTATAAGAAACTCTTT
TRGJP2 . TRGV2 CATWDGIDWIKTF TGTGCCACCTGGGACGGCATCGATTGGATCAAGACGTTT
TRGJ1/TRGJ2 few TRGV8 CATNFAGSKKLF TGTGCCACAAATTTCGCTGGGTCGAAGAAACTCTTT
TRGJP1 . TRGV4 CATWDGPNTTGWFKIF TGTGCCACCTGGGATGGGCCGAATACCACTGGTTGGTTCAAGATATTT
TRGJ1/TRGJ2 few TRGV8 CATWDIWYYKKLF TGTGCCACCTGGGATATTTGGTATTATAAGAAACTCTTT
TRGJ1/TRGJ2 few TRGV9 CALWEVRVEKLF TGTGCCTTGTGGGAGGTGCGGGTTGAGAAACTCTTT
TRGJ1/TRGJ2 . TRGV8 CATWDRTDYKKLF TGTGCCACCTGGGATAGGACAGATTATAAGAAACTCTTT
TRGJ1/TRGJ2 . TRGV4 CATWGFYYKKLF TGTGCCACCTGGGGTTTTTATTATAAGAAACTCTTT
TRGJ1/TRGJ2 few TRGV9 CASWDYLKNKKLF TGTGCCTCGTGGGACTACCTAAAAAATAAGAAACTCTTT
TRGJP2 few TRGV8 CATWDSRSDWIKTF TGTGCCACCTGGGATAGTCGGAGTGATTGGATCAAGACGTTT
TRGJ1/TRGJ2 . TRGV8 CATWDRPGAYYKKLF TGTGCCACCTGGGATAGGCCTGGCGCTTATTATAAGAAACTCTTT
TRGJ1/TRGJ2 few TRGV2 CATWDGRRYKKLF TGTGCCACCTGGGACGGGAGGAGGTATAAGAAACTCTTT
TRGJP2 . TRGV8 CATWDLQTRSDWIKTF TGTGCCACCTGGGACCTACAAACCCGTAGTGATTGGATCAAGACGTTT
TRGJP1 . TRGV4 CATWDGVSTGWFKIF TGTGCCACCTGGGATGGGGTTTCCACTGGTTGGTTCAAGATATTT
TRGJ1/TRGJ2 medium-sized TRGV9 CALWEAYKKLF TGTGCCTTGTGGGAGGCCTATAAGAAACTCTTT
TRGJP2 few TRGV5 CATWDRPWDWIKTF TGTGCCACCTGGGACCGACCATGGGATTGGATCAAGACGTTT
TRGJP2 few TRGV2 CATWERSSDWIKTF TGTGCCACCTGGGAGCGTAGTAGTGATTGGATCAAGACGTTT
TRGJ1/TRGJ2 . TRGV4 CATWDGPQNYYKKLF TGTGCCACCTGGGATGGGCCTCAAAATTATTATAAGAAACTCTTT
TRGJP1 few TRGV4 CATWGTRPGWFKIF TGTGCCACCTGGGGGACCAGGCCAGGTTGGTTCAAGATATTT
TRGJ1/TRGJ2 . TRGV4 CATDDYKKLF TGTGCCACCGACGATTATAAGAAACTCTTT